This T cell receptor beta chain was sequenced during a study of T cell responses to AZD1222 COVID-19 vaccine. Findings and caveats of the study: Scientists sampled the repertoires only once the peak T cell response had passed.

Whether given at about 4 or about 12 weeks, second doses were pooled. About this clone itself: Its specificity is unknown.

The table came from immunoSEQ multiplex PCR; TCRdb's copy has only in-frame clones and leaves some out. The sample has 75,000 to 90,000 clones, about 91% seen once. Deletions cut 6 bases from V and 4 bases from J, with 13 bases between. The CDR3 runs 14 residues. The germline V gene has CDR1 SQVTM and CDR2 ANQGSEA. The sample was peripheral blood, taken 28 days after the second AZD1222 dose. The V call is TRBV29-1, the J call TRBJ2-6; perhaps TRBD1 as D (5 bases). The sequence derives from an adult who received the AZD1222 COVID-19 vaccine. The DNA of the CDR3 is TGCAGCGTGTCAGAAGGGGCCGGGGCCAACGTCCTGACTTTC. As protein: CSVSEGAGANVLTF.